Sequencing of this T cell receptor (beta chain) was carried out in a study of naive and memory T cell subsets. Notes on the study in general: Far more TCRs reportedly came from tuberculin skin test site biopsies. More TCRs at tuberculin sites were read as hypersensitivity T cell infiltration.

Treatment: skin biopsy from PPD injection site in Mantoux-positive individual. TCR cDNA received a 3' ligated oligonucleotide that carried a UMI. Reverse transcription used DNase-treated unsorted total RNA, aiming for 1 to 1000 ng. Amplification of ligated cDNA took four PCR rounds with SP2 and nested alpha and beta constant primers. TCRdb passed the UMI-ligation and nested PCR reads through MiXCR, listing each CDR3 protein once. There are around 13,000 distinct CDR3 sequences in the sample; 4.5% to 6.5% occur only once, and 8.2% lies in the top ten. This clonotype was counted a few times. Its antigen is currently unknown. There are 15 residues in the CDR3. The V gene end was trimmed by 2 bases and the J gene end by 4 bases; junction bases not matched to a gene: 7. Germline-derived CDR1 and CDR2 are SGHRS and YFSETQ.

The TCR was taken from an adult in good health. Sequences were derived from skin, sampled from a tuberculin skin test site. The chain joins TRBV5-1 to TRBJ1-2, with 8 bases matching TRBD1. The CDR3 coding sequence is TGCGCCAGCAGCTTAGATGGACAGGGAGTCTATGGCTACACCTTC. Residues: CASSLDGQGVYGYTF.